The 13 T cell receptor beta chains reported below all come from one sample, sequenced in a study of blood T cells in healthy people across ages (dated by TCRdb to 2014 to 2015). Libraries came from 5' RACE. These reads were obtained on an Illumina HiSeq 2500. A second PCR of about 7 to 12 cycles was performed with a sample-barcoded 5' primer and a J-beta primer mix. TCRdb redid the processing of the public reads, applying fastp at Q25 and MiXCR, and retained in-frame beta chains. For every CDR3 protein sequence, its rows merge into one entry that carries the most common genes and DNA. The sample yields some 700,000 distinct CDR3 sequences; around a fifth were counted once. In total, the top ten clones hold under 25% of the sample. The sequencing sample was made of blood. Receptors were obtained from a man between 65 and 80 years old in good health.

The chain uses TRBV30 and TRBJ1-2; D ambiguous. The CDR3 has 12 amino acids. CDR1 GTSNPN and CDR2 SVGIG come from the germline V gene (reference sequence). V lost 3 bases to trimming and J lost 4 bases, with 9 bases between them. In DNA, the CDR3 is TGTGCCTGGAGGCAGGAGAGCTATGGCTACACCTTC. It codes for CAWRQESYGYTF.

The rearrangement joins TRBV14 to TRBJ2-3, with D perhaps matching TRBD2 (5 bases). This CDR3 comprises 15 residues. V was pared by 0 bases and J by 3 bases, with 10 bases between. Per germline, CDR1 SGHDN and CDR2 FVKESK. CDR3 sequence: CASSQDRWRTDTQYF. The CDR3 DNA sequence: TGTGCCAGCAGCCAAGATAGGTGGAGGACAGATACGCAGTATTTT.

The chain has TRBV9 and TRBJ2-1; 10 bases are a match to TRBD2. The germline CDR1 and CDR2 sequences are SGDLS and YYNGEE. With V trimmed by 7 bases and J by 7 bases, 11 bases remained unmatched. The CDR3 spans 15 residues. CDR3 nucleotide sequence: TGTGCCAGCTCCTCAGCGGGGGGGGCGGCAAATGAGCAGTTCTTC. It encodes CASSSAGGAANEQFF.

This clonotype turned up a few times. The J gene is TRBJ2-5, the V gene TRBV18, with TRBD1 as a possible D gene (5 bases). The CDR3 sequence is 14 residues long. Looked up from germline, CDR1 is KGHSH and CDR2 is LQKENI. V was trimmed by 4 bases and J by 5 bases, leaving 14 bases between them. CDR3 bases: TGTGCCAGCTCACTCGAGACAGATGGGGAGACCCAGTACTTC. Translated: CASSLETDGETQYF.

This clonotype was seen only a few times. This chain uses TRBV14 with TRBJ2-3; D gene uncertain. The J call is doubtful: the DNA matches TRBJ1-5 better. This CDR3 has 18 amino acids. The germline gives CDR1 SGHDN, CDR2 FVKESK. The CDR3 DNA is TGTGCCAGCAGCCAAGAGTCGGTTGATTGGCGGATTCCAGATACGCAGCATTTT. It specifies CASSQESVDWRIPDTQHF.

The chain has TRBV10-3 and TRBJ2-1; 7 nucleotides agree with TRBD2. There are 12 residues in the CDR3. The germline V gene encodes CDR1 ENHRY and CDR2 SYGVKD. The J segment lost 8 bases and the V segment lost 11 bases, leaving 9 bases of the junction unmatched. CDR3 residues: CASREGGDEQFF. The DNA of the CDR3 is TGTGCCTCCAGGGAGGGAGGGGATGAGCAGTTCTTC.

Comments on this clonotype: At one boundary the junction diverges from the germline segment, which might be a read error. The J gene is TRBJ1-1, the V gene TRBV7-9; TRBD1 aligns across 7 bases. Germline CDR1 is SEHNR and CDR2 is FQNEAQ (reference sequence). The CDR3 sequence is 17 residues long. CDR3 sequence reads: CASTSVPWDSSGTEAFF. In DNA form, the CDR3 reads TGCGCCAGCACCTCCGTCCCCTGGGACAGTAGTGGAACTGAAGCTTTCTTT. Based on the CDR3 plus reference TRBV7-9 and TRBJ1-1, the full variable domain is DTGVSQNPRHKITKRGQNVTFRCDPISEHNRLYWYRQTLGQGPEFLTYFQNEAQLEKSRLLSDRFSAERPKGSFSTLEIQRTEQGDSAMYLCASTSVPWDSSGTEAFFGQGTRLTVV.

The V and J genes are TRBV13 and TRBJ1-2; possible D gene TRBD1, 6 bases. Per germline, CDR1 PRHDT and CDR2 FYEKMQ (reference sequence). The germline V and J ends were trimmed by 5 bases and 7 bases, with 17 bases remaining between them. The CDR3 covers 14 residues. The CDR3 coding sequence is TGTGCCAGCAGCCCCCTAGGGGGGGGCTCTGGCTACACCTTC. Its translation is CASSPLGGGSGYTF.

This chain uses TRBV5-1 with TRBJ2-1; 12 nucleotides line up with TRBD2. V shed 6 bases and J 7 bases; nucleotides not matched to a gene: 5. Germline CDR1 reads SGHRS; CDR2 reads YFSETQ. The CDR3 loop spans 14 amino acids. The CDR3 loop reads CASIRLAGENEQFF. The CDR3 nucleotides read TGCGCCAGCATTAGACTAGCGGGAGAAAATGAGCAGTTCTTC.

Only a few counts were recorded for this clonotype. The V call is TRBV12-3 or TRBV12-4, the J call TRBJ2-2; D remains unclear. V was cut by 6 bases and J by 8 bases, with 10 bases left in between. This CDR3 region has 12 residues. The CDR3 here is CASRPFGGELFF. CDR3 coding DNA: TGTGCCAGCAGACCCTTCGGTGGGGAGCTGTTTTTT.

As regards this clonotype: Compared with germline, one end of the junction differs, possibly owing to a read error. Written as DNA, the CDR3 is TGTGCCAGCAGTTTGGTAGACAATCACCCCCAGCATTTT. Its protein product is CASSLVDNHPQHF. The chain carries TRBV12-3 or TRBV12-4 and TRBJ1-5, with no clear D. The CDR3 is 13 amino acids.

This clonotype appeared a few times. The J gene is TRBJ1-1, the V gene TRBV15, with unresolved D. Looked up from germline, CDR1 is LNHNV and CDR2 is YYDKDF (reference sequence). The CDR3 sequence is 15 residues long. The V gene lost 1 base and the J gene lost 1 base, with 10 bases spanning the gap. CDR3 coding DNA: TGTGCCACCAGCAGAGCGTCAGCGGGGAACACTGAAGCTTTCTTT. Translated: CATSRASAGNTEAFF.

This clonotype has only a few counts. V gene TRBV4-3 combines with J gene TRBJ2-1, with TRBD2 as a possible D gene (6 bases). Trimming pared 2 bases from V and 6 bases from J, leaving 17 bases between. Germline assignment: CDR1 LGHNA and CDR2 YSLEER. This CDR3 is built from 16 residues. The CDR3 protein is CASSQSPLPGLNEQFF. In nucleotides, the CDR3 is TGCGCCAGCAGCCAATCTCCCCTCCCGGGACTCAATGAGCAGTTCTTC.